Following are 7 T cell receptor beta chains from one sample sequenced in a study of cytomegalovirus exposure and HLA in healthy donors. 60 Vbeta and 13 Jbeta primers were used in PCR. Libraries were prepared by immunoSEQ multiplex PCR; TCRdb keeps only in-frame clonotypes and omits some of them. In the table there are over 110,000 clones, 70% to 80% of which are singletons. Sequences were obtained from PBMCs. The receptors come from a female donor in good health and CMV-seronegative.

In the case of this clone: At the DNA level, this CDR3 is encoded by other sequences in the same sample as well. This chain connects TRBV5-6 to TRBJ2-7; unclear D gene. CDR1 is SGHDT, CDR2 YYEEEE, per germline. Trimming shortened V by 1 base and J by 3 bases, and 5 bases separated the two germline ends. This CDR3 has 12 residues. Here the CDR3 DNA reads TGTGCCAGCAGCTTGAGTAGCTACGAGCAGTACTTC. Translating gives CASSLSSYEQYF.

There are a few counts of this clone. J is TRBJ1-6 and V is TRBV7-2, with D possibly matching TRBD1 (6 bases). V was trimmed by 4 bases and J by 11 bases, leaving 15 bases between them. The germline gives CDR1 SGHTA, CDR2 FQGNSA. The length of the CDR3 is 14 residues. The CDR3 region is CASSSRTAMAPLHF. The CDR3 DNA sequence: TGTGCCAGCAGCTCCCGGACAGCCATGGCACCCCTCCACTTT.

The chain is built from TRBV11-2 and TRBJ2-5; 13 bases align to TRBD2. Trimming took 4 bases from V and 5 from J; bases not matched to a gene: 13. The CDR3 is 18 residues long. The V gene's germline CDR1 is SGHAT and CDR2 FQNNGV. The DNA of the CDR3 is TGTGCCAGCAGCTCCCCCTCCGGACTAGCGGGAGCCGGGGAGACCCAGTACTTC. Amino acid sequence: CASSSPSGLAGAGETQYF.

This clone was seen only once. The V gene is TRBV18, the J gene TRBJ2-1; 14 nucleotides agree with TRBD2. V was clipped by 3 bases and J by 7 bases; unmatched bases: 2. This CDR3 contains 15 residues. Germline loops: CDR1 KGHSH, CDR2 LQKENI. CDR3 nucleotide sequence: TGTGCCAGCTCACCCGGGACTAGCGGGAGTAATGAGCAGTTCTTC. Translating it yields CASSPGTSGSNEQFF.

This clone was counted a few times. The chain has TRBV30 and TRBJ2-7; 8 bases are shared with TRBD1. Looked up from germline, CDR1 is GTSNPN and CDR2 is SVGIG (reference sequence). The CDR3 loop spans 13 amino acids. The J segment lost 3 bases and the V segment lost 5 bases, leaving 6 bases of the junction unmatched. CDR3 residues: CAWWQGANYEQYF. CDR3 in DNA: TGTGCCTGGTGGCAGGGGGCTAACTACGAGCAGTACTTC.

V usage is TRBV28 and J usage is TRBJ1-1; D gene uncertain. There are 14 residues in the CDR3. CDR1 is MDHEN, CDR2 SYDVKM, per germline. V was trimmed by 5 bases and J by 4 bases, leaving 14 bases between them. For the CDR3, the DNA is TGTGCCAGCAGTCACCGGGGTGCAGGCACTGAAGCTTTCTTT. Amino acids: CASSHRGAGTEAFF.

The J gene is TRBJ1-4, the V gene TRBV7-6, with 9 bases that match TRBD1. The CDR3 has 14 residues. J lost 8 bases, V lost 5 bases, and 6 bases had no gene match. In germline, CDR1 is SGHVS, CDR2 FNYEAQ. The CDR3 DNA reads TGTGCCAGCAGCCTGGGACAGGGCTCCGAAAAACTGTTTTTT. The encoded protein is CASSLGQGSEKLFF.